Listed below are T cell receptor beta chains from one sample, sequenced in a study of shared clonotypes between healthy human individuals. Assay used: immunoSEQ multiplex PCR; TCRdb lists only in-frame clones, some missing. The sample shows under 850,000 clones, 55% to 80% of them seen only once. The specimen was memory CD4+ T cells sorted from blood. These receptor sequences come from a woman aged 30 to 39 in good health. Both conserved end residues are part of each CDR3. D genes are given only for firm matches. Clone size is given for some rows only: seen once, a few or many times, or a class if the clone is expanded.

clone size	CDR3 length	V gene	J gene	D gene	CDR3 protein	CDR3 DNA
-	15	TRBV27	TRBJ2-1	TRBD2	CASTKLAGSYNEQFF	TGTGCCAGCACTAAACTAGCGGGCTCCTACAATGAGCAGTTCTTC
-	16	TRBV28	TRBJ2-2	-	CASSFKPEANTGELFF	TGTGCCAGCAGTTTTAAGCCGGAAGCGAACACCGGGGAGCTGTTTTTT
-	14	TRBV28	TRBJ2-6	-	CASRTGGGANVLTF	TGTGCCAGCCGTACCGGGGGTGGGGCCAACGTCCTGACTTTC
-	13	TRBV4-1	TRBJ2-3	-	CASSQVNPDTQYF	TGCGCCAGCAGCCAAGTTAACCCAGATACGCAGTATTTT
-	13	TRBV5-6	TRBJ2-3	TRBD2	CASSLVGGGTQYF	TGTGCCAGCAGCCTGGTAGGCGGGGGTACGCAGTATTTT
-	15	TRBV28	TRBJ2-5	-	CASSLAGHLQETQYF	TGTGCCAGCAGTTTGGCGGGACACCTCCAAGAGACCCAGTACTTC
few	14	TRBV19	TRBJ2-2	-	CASSISRSTGELFF	TGTGCCAGTAGTATAAGTCGGAGCACCGGGGAGCTGTTTTTT
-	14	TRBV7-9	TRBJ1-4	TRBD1	CASSAGQGARKLFF	TGTGCCAGCAGCGCGGGACAGGGGGCGCGGAAACTGTTTTTT
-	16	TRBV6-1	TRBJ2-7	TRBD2	CASSGLAAEELYEQYF	TGTGCCAGCAGTGGACTAGCGGCAGAGGAGCTCTACGAGCAGTACTTC
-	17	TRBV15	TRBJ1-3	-	CATSRDQGSNSGNTIYF	TGTGCCACCAGCAGAGATCAGGGATCCAACTCTGGAAACACCATATATTTT
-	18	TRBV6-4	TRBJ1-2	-	CANSGVAAEETTNYGYTF	TGTGCCAACTCCGGGGTGGCGGCAGAAGAGACGACTAACTATGGCTACACCTTC
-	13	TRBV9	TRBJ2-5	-	CASSVEASRTQYF	TGTGCCAGCAGCGTAGAAGCTAGCAGGACCCAGTACTTC
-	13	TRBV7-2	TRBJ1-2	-	CASRQGRDYGYTF	TGTGCCAGCCGGCAGGGGAGAGACTATGGCTACACCTTC
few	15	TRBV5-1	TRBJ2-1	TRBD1	CASSPDRVAYNEQFF	TGCGCCAGCAGCCCGGACAGGGTAGCCTACAATGAGCAGTTCTTC
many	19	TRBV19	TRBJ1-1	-	CAISPAPIMSDGKDTEAFF	TGTGCCATCTCTCCCGCGCCCATTATGTCGGACGGGAAGGACACTGAAGCTTTCTTT
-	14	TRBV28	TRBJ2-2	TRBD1	CASSTTGGIGELFF	TGTGCCAGCAGTACCACAGGGGGCATAGGGGAGCTGTTTTTT